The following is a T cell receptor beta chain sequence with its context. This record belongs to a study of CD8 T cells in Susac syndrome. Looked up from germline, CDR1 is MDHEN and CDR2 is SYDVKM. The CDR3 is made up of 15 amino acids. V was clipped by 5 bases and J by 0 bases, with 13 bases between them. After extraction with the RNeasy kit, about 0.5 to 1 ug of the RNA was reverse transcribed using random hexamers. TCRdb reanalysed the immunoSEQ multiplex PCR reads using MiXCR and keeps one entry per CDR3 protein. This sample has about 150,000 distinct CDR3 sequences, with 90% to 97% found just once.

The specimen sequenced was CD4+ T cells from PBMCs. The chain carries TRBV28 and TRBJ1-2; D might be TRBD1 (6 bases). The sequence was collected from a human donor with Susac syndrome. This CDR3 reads CASSSTGLANYGYTF. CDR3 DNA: TGTGCCAGCAGTAGTACAGGGTTAGCTAACTATGGCTACACCTTC.